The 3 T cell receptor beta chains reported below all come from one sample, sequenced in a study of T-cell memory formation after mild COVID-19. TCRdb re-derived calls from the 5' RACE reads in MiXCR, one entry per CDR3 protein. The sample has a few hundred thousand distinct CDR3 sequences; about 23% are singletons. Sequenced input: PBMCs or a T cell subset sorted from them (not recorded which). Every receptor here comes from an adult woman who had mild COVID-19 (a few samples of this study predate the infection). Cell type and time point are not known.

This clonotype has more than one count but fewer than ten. This chain's CDR3 is CATRTGREQYF. The CDR3 nucleotides are TGTGCCACAAGGACAGGGCGCGAGCAGTACTTC. The chain recombines TRBV15 with TRBJ2-7, with 8 bases identical to TRBD1. CDR3 length equals 11 residues. Germline CDR1 LNHNV, CDR2 YYDKDF (reference sequence). Unmatched junction bases numbered 4, after V lost 9 bases and J lost 6 bases.

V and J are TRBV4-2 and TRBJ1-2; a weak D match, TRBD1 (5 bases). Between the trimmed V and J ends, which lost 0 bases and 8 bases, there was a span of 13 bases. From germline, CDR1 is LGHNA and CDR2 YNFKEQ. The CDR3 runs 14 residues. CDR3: CASSQDPGDPGYTF. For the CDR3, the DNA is TGTGCCAGCAGCCAAGATCCCGGGGACCCCGGCTACACCTTC.

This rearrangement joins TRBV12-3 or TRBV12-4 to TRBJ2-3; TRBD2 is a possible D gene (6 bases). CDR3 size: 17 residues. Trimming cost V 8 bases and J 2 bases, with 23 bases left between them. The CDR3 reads CASFPFIGTEITDTQYF. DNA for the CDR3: TGTGCCAGCTTCCCGTTTATAGGGACTGAGATCACAGATACGCAGTATTTT.